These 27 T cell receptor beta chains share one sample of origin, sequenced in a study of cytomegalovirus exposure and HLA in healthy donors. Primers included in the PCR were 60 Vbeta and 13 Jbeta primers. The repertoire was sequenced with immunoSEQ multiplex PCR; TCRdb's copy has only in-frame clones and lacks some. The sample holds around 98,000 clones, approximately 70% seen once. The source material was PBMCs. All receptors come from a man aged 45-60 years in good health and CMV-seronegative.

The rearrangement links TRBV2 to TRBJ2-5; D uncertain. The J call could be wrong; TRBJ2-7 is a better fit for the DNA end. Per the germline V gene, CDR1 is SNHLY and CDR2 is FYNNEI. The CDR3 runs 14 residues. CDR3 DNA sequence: TGTGCCAGCAGTGAAGAGGTAGTAGCCAGCGAGCAGTACTTC. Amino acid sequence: CASSEEVVASEQYF.

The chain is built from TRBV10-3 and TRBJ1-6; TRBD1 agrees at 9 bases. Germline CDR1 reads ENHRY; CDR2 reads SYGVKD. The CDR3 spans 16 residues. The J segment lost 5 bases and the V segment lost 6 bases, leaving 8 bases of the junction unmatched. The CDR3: CAIRATGTGNNSPLHF. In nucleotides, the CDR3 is TGTGCCATCAGAGCGACCGGGACAGGGAATAATTCACCCCTCCACTTT.

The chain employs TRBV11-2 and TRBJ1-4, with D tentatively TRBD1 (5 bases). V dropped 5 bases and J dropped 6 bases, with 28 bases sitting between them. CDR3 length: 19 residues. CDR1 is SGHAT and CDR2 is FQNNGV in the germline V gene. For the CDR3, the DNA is TGTGCCAGCAGCCCCCTACGGCAGGGTATTTTGCGGAGAGATGAAAAACTGTTTTTT. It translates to CASSPLRQGILRRDEKLFF.

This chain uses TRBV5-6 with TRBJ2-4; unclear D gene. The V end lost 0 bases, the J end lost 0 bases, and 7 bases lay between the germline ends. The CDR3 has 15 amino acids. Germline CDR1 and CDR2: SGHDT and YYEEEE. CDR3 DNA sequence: TGTGCCAGCAGCTTGGACAGTCTAGCCAAAAACATTCAGTACTTC. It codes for CASSLDSLAKNIQYF.

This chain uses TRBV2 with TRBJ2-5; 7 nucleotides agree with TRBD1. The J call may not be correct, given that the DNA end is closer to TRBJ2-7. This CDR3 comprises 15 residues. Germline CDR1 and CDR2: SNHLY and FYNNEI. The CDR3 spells CASRAPLGQNYEQYF. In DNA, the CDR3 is TGTGCCAGCAGGGCTCCCTTGGGACAGAACTACGAGCAGTACTTC.

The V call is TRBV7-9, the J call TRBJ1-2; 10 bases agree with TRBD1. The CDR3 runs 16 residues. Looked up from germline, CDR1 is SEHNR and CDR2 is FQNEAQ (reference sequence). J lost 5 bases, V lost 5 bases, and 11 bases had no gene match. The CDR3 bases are TGTGCCAGCAGCCCCGACGGGACAGGGGTTTGGTATGGCTACACCTTC. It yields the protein CASSPDGTGVWYGYTF.

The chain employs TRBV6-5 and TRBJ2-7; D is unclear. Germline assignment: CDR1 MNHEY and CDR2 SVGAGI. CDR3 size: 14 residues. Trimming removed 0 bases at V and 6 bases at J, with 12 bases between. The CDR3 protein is CASSYSSAVAEQYF. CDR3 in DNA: TGTGCCAGCAGTTACTCCAGCGCAGTGGCCGAGCAGTACTTC.

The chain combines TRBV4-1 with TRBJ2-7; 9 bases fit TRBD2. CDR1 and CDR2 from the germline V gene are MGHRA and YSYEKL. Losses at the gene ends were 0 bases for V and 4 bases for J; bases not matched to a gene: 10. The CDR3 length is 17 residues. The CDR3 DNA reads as TGCGCCAGCAGCCAAGATGCGGCGGGGGGGCGTCTGTACGAGCAGTACTTC. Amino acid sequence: CASSQDAAGGRLYEQYF.

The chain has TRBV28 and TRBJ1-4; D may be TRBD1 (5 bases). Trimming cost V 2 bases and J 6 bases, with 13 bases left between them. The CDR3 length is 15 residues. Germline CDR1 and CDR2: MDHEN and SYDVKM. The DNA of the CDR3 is TGTGCCAGCAGTTTACGGGGGGTTTGGGATGAAAAACTGTTTTTT. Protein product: CASSLRGVWDEKLFF.

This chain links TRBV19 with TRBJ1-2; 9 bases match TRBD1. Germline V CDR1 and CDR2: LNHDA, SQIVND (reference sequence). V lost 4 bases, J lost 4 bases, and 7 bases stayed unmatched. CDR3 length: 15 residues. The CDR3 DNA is TGTGCCAGTAGTACAACCGGGACAGGGACCTATGGCTACACCTTC. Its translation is CASSTTGTGTYGYTF.

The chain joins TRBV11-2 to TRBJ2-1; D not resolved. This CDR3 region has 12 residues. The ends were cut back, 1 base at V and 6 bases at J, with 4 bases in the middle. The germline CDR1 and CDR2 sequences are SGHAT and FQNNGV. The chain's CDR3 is CASSLGANEQFF. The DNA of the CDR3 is TGTGCCAGCAGCTTAGGGGCCAATGAGCAGTTCTTC.

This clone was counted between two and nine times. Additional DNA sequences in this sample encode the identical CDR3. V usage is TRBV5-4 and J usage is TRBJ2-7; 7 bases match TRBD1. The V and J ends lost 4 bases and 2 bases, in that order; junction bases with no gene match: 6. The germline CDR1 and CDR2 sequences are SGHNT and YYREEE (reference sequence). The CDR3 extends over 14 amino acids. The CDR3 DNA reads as TGTGCCAGCAGCCTCAGAGGGACAGCCTACGAGCAGTACTTC. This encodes CASSLRGTAYEQYF. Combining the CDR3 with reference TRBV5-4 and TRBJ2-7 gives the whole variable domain ETGVTQSPTHLIKTRGQQVTLRCSSQSGHNTVSWYQQALGQGPQFIFQYYREEENGRGNFPPRFSGLQFPNYSSELNVNALELDDSALYLCASSLRGTAYEQYFGPGTRLTVT.

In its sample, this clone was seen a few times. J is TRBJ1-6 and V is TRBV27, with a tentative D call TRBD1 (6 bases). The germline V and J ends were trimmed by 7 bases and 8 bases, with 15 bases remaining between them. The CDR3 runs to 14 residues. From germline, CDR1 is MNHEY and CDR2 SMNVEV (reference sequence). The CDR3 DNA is TGTGCCAGCACCACAGGGATGACTCATTCACCCCTCCACTTT. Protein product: CASTTGMTHSPLHF.

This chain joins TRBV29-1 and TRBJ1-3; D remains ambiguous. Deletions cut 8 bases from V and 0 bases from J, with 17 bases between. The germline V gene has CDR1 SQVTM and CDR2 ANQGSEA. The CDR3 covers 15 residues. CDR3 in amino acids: CSKRAGILSGNTIYF. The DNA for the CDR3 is TGCAGCAAGAGGGCAGGCATACTCTCTGGAAACACCATATATTTT.

CDR3: CSGGKGDTQYF. DNA for the CDR3: TGCAGTGGCGGGAAGGGGGATACGCAGTATTTT. The V and J genes are TRBV20-1 and TRBJ2-3, with D perhaps matching TRBD2 (6 bases). The CDR3 has 11 residues. V gave up 7 bases and J gave up 6 bases, with 11 bases separating them. Germline V lookup: CDR1 DFQATT, CDR2 SNEGSKA (reference sequence).

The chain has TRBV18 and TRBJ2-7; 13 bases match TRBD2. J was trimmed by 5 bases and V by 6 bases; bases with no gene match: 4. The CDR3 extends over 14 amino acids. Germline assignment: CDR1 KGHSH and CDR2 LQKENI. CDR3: CASSTGLAGDEQYF. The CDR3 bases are TGTGCCAGCTCGACAGGACTAGCGGGAGACGAGCAGTACTTC.

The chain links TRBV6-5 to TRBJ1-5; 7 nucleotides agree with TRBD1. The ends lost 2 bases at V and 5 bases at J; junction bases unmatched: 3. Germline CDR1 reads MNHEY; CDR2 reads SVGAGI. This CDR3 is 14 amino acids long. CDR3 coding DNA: TGTGCCAGCAGTTACCGACAGGGTGATCAGCCCCAGCATTTT. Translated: CASSYRQGDQPQHF.

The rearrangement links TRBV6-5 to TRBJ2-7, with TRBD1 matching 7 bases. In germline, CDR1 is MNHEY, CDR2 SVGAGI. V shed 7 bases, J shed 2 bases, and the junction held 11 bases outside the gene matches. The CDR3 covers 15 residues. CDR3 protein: CASTLGPGTAYEQYF. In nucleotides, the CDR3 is TGTGCCAGCACTCTGGGACCTGGGACAGCCTACGAGCAGTACTTC.

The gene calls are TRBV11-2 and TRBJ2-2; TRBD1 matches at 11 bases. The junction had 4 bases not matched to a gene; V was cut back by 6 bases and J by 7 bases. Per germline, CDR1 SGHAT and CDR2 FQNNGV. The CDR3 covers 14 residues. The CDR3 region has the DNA TGTGCCAGCAGAGGACAGGGGGCCGTCGGGGAGCTGTTTTTT. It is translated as CASRGQGAVGELFF. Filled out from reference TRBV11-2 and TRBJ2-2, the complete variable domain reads EAGVAQSPRYKIIEKRQSVAFWCNPISGHATLYWYQQILGQGPKLLIQFQNNGVVDDSQLPKDRFSAERLKGVDSTLKIQPAKLEDSAVYLCASRGQGAVGELFFGEGSRLTVL.

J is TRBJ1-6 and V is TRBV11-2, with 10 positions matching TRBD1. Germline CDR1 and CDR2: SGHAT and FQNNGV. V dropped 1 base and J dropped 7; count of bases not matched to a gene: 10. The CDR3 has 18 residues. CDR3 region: CASSLVRPGQGKNSPLHF. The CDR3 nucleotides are TGTGCCAGCAGCTTAGTGAGGCCGGGACAGGGGAAAAATTCACCCCTCCACTTT.

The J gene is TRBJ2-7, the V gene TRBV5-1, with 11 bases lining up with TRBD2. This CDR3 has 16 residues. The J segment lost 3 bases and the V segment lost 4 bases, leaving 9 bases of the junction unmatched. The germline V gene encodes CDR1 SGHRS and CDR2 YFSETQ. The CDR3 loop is CASSLAGLADYYEQYF. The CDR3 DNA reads TGCGCCAGCAGCCTGGCGGGACTAGCGGACTACTACGAGCAGTACTTC.

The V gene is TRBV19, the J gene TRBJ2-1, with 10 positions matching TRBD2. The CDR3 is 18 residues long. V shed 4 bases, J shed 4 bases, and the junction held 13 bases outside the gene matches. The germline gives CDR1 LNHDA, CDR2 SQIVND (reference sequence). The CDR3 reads CASSTRARLAGDYNEQFF. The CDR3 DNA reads TGTGCCAGTAGTACCCGCGCCAGACTAGCGGGCGATTACAATGAGCAGTTCTTC.

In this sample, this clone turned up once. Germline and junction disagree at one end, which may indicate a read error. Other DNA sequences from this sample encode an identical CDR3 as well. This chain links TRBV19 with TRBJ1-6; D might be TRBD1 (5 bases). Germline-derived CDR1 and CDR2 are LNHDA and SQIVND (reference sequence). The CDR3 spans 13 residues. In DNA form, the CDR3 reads TGTGCCAGTACGGTGGGGCCTTATTCCCCCCTCCACTTT. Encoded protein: CASTVGPYSPLHF.

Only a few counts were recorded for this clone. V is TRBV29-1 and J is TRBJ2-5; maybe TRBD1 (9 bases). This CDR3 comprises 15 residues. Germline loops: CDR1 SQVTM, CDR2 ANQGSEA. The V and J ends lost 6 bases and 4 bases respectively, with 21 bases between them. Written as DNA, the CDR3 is TGCAGCGTCCGCAAACAGGGGGCGGGGGGAGAGACCCAGTACTTC. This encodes CSVRKQGAGGETQYF. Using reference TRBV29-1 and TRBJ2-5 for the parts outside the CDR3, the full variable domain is SAVISQKPSRDICQRGTSLTIQCQVDSQVTMMFWYRQQPGQSLTLIATANQGSEATYESGFVIDKFPISRPNLTFSTLTVSNMSPEDSSIYLCSVRKQGAGGETQYFGPGTRLLVL.

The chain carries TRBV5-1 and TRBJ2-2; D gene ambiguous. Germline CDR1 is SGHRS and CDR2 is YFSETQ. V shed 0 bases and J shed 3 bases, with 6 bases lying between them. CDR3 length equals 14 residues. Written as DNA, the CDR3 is TGCGCCAGCAGCTTGGGATCGGACACCGGGGAGCTGTTTTTT. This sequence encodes CASSLGSDTGELFF. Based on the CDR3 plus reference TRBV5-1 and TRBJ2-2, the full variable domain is KAGVTQTPRYLIKTRGQQVTLSCSPISGHRSVSWYQQTPGQGLQFLFEYFSETQRNKGNFPGRFSGRQFSNSRSEMNVSTLELGDSALYLCASSLGSDTGELFFGEGSRLTVL.

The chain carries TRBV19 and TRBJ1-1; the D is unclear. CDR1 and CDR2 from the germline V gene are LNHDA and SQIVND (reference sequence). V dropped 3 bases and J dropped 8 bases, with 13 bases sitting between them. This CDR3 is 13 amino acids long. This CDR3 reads CASSILFRQEAFF. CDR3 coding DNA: TGTGCCAGTAGTATTCTTTTCAGGCAGGAAGCTTTCTTT.

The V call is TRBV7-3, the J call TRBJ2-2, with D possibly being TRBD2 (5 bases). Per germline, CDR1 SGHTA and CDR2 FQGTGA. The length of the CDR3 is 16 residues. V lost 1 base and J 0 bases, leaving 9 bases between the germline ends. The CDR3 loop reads CASSLNGNANTGELFF. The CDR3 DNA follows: TGTGCCAGCAGCTTAAACGGGAACGCGAACACCGGGGAGCTGTTTTTT.